The T cell receptor beta chain described here comes from a study of T-cell reconstitution after alpha-beta-depleted transplantation in children. The study, taken as a whole, reports: The main origin of T-cell counts and diversity one year after transplant was newly produced T cells. From surviving recipient T cells and thymic progenitors came the high day-60 TCRbeta diversity observed in some patients. Several hundred expanded graft clones reportedly gave rise to the alpha-beta T cells present about two months after transplant.

In the case of this clonotype: Its antigen is undetermined.

Trimming pared 4 bases from V and 1 base from J, leaving 7 bases between. The CDR3 is 13 residues long. Unique molecular identifiers were built into the TCRbeta library. TCRdb re-derived calls from the PCR reads in MiXCR, one entry per CDR3 protein. This sample has over 45,000 distinct CDR3 sequences, with 44% found just once. The chain recombines TRBV12-3 or TRBV12-4 with TRBJ1-1; D ambiguous. The clonotype comes from a male patient younger than 18 who had a stem cell transplant for acute lymphoblastic leukemia, so the T cells may come from the graft donor. Specimen: PBMCs, mostly from graft donor cells, collected 360 days after TCRalphabeta/CD19-depleted stem cell transplant. The CDR3 region has the DNA TGTGCCAGCAGTTGGGCGCGGAACACTGAAGCTTTCTTT. It specifies CASSWARNTEAFF.